A selection of T cell receptor beta chains follows, all from one sample in a study of blood T cell repertoires in COVID-19. Profiling relied on immunoSEQ multiplex PCR, and the TCRdb table lists in-frame clones only, not all of them. There are 200,000 to 250,000 clones in the sample; more than 70% occur only once, and roughly 1.9% lies in the top ten. Sequencing was performed on PBMCs or T cells enriched from blood (not recorded which). These receptors were taken from a woman in her forties or fifties who had recovered from COVID-19. Each CDR3 is given without its conserved first and last residue. Fields, in order: CDR3 length, V gene, J gene, CDR3 protein.

cdr3_length: 10
v_call: TRBV7-9
j_call: TRBJ2-1
cdr3_aa: AIGRGPHEQF

cdr3_length: 12
v_call: TRBV9
j_call: TRBJ2-7
cdr3_aa: ASSVAPQGYEQY

cdr3_length: 12
v_call: TRBV6-5
j_call: TRBJ2-2
cdr3_aa: VTLGAGRSGELF

cdr3_length: 13
v_call: TRBV5-1
j_call: TRBJ1-2
cdr3_aa: ASSLASTGMDGYT

cdr3_length: 16
v_call: TRBV11-2
j_call: TRBJ2-5
cdr3_aa: ASSLVGWAAGGRETQY

cdr3_length: 11
v_call: TRBV7-3
j_call: TRBJ2-7
cdr3_aa: ASSFTGGIEQY

cdr3_length: 14
v_call: TRBV4-3
j_call: TRBJ2-1
cdr3_aa: ASSQGWLAGINEQF

cdr3_length: 16
v_call: TRBV5-1
j_call: TRBJ2-3
cdr3_aa: ASSLPLIGGGARDTQY

cdr3_length: 10
v_call: TRBV7-9
j_call: TRBJ2-1
cdr3_aa: ASSLAFGEQF

cdr3_length: 13
v_call: TRBV4-1
j_call: TRBJ2-2
cdr3_aa: ASSHGQVNTGELF

cdr3_length: 12
v_call: TRBV15
j_call: TRBJ1-1
cdr3_aa: ATSPQGARTEAF

cdr3_length: 12
v_call: TRBV19
j_call: TRBJ1-6
cdr3_aa: AISSGQTNSPLH

cdr3_length: 13
v_call: TRBV11-1
j_call: TRBJ2-5
cdr3_aa: ASSEQGWYQETQY

cdr3_length: 14
v_call: TRBV12-2
j_call: TRBJ1-3
cdr3_aa: ASRSETGLCGNTIY

cdr3_length: 13
v_call: TRBV3-1/TRBV3-2
j_call: TRBJ2-1
cdr3_aa: ASSQVSGGANEQF

cdr3_length: 10
v_call: TRBV18
j_call: TRBJ1-1
cdr3_aa: ASSPRQSEAF

cdr3_length: 11
v_call: TRBV9
j_call: TRBJ2-7
cdr3_aa: ASSVKPVDEQY